Described below is a single TCR beta chain sequence and its context. Its target is not known. This sample is part of a study of CD8+ T cells in alopecia areata. Looking at the study overall: Tofacitinib administration to treated patients was oral, at 5 to 10 mg twice daily. Treatment ran 6 to 18 months, with 6 months of follow-up afterward.

CDR3 length equals 13 residues. Germline V lookup: CDR1 MNHNS, CDR2 SASEGT. The V gene lost 3 bases and the J gene lost 1 base, with 7 bases spanning the gap. Study results and limitations: Tissue-resident alphabeta T cells belonging to normal skin likewise get sequenced within scalp specimens.

cDNA serving as the sequencing template came from extracted, reverse transcribed RNA. Sequenced by immunoSEQ multiplex PCR; TCRdb stores in-frame clones only, minus some. The data hold approximately 150,000 clones, with around 50% observed a single time. The sample was CD4+ T cells sorted from blood. The clonotype originates from a human donor with alopecia areata. V usage is TRBV6-1 and J usage is TRBJ2-7; D unresolved. The CDR3, as DNA: TGTGCCAGCAGTGAGTTCAGTTCCTACGAGCAGTACTTC. Protein: CASSEFSSYEQYF.